This TCR beta chain comes out of a study of T cells in Graves' hyperthyroidism and ophthalmopathy. Notes on the study in general: Model output signaled ophthalmopathy a median 6.5 months ahead of onset.

The TCR beta CDR3 regions underwent amplification using RNA transcripts as the source. The HTBI primer set was used in a first-round RT-PCR of the TCR CDR3. TCRdb ran MiXCR on the multiplex PCR reads and lists one entry per CDR3 protein. The sample lists about 250,000 distinct CDR3 sequences, approximately 23% occurring once. This CDR3 spans 12 amino acids. The V end lost 5 bases, the J end lost 9 bases, and 11 bases lay between the germline ends. Germline CDR1 reads SGHTA; CDR2 reads FQGNSA. About this clonotype itself: Antigen specificity is unknown.

This sequence joins TRBV7-2 and TRBJ2-4; D gene ambiguous. The sequencing sample was made of blood. This TCR derives from a woman between 40 and 50 years old with Graves' ophthalmopathy. DNA of the CDR3: TGTGCCAGCAGCCGAAGTCCCAGCATTCAGTACTTC. Translation: CASSRSPSIQYF. Drawing the rest from reference TRBV7-2 and TRBJ2-4, the complete variable domain is GAGVSQSPSNKVTEKGKDVELRCDPISGHTALYWYRQSLGQGLEFLIYFQGNSAPDKSGLPSDRFSAERTGGSVSTLTIQRTQQEDSAVYLCASSRSPSIQYFGAGTRLSVL.